This T cell receptor beta chain emerged from a study of T cell responses to AZD1222 COVID-19 vaccine. Study-wide findings and caveats: Close to half of spike-specific TCRs reportedly recognize unmutated variant regions. Donor demographics were predominantly white British with a female majority; clonal diversity may be underestimated.

Sequenced by immunoSEQ multiplex PCR; TCRdb stores in-frame clones only, minus some. This table holds around 130,000 clones, roughly 88% found once. Second-dose schedules of about 4 or about 12 weeks were combined. Note on this clone: Its specificity is unknown.

The CDR3 covers 15 residues. With 5 bases clipped from V and 0 bases from J, the junction kept 7 bases outside the gene matches. The germline V gene encodes CDR1 MNHEY and CDR2 SVGAGI. The TCR originated in an adult who received the AZD1222 COVID-19 vaccine. The chain employs TRBV6-5 and TRBJ2-7; 7 bases map to TRBD1. The specimen comprised peripheral blood, sampled 28 days after the second AZD1222 dose. This chain's CDR3 is CASSPTGESSYEQYF. CDR3 coding DNA: TGTGCCAGCAGTCCTACAGGGGAGAGCTCCTACGAGCAGTACTTC.